What follows are 28 T cell receptor beta chains derived from one specimen sequenced in a study of shared clonotypes between healthy human individuals. The naive CD8 population came from CD45RO-negative cells selected for CCR7, without terminally differentiated effector memory CD45RA+ cells. TCRdb's copy holds only in-frame clones and misses some; the assay was immunoSEQ multiplex PCR. The sample gives some 2.1 million clones, around 96% of which show up once; 0.9% to 1.3% is in the top ten. The sample taken for sequencing was naive CD8+ T cells sorted from blood. The receptor source for this set is a man between 18 and 29 years old in good health.

The chain couples TRBV27 to TRBJ2-3; 12 bases line up with TRBD2. The V gene end was trimmed by 6 bases and the J gene end by 4 bases; junction bases not matched to a gene: 5. The CDR3 spans 15 residues. Germline assignment: CDR1 MNHEY and CDR2 SMNVEV (reference sequence). CDR3 protein: CASRVGLAGSDTQYF. CDR3 nucleotide sequence: TGTGCCAGCAGAGTGGGACTAGCGGGCTCAGATACGCAGTATTTT.

J is TRBJ2-7 and V is TRBV10-1; 8 bases are a match to TRBD1. The CDR3 contains 17 residues. J gave up 0 bases and V 2 bases, and 9 bases lay outside the gene matches. Per germline, CDR1 WNHNN and CDR2 SYGVQD (reference sequence). CDR3: CASSEPPRTGNSYEQYF. The CDR3 DNA reads as TGCGCCAGCAGTGAGCCGCCACGGACAGGGAACTCCTACGAGCAGTACTTC.

There are a few counts of this clone. The chain links TRBV25-1 to TRBJ1-2, with D tentatively TRBD1 (6 bases). CDR3 length: 13 residues. Trimming took off 10 bases at V and 2 bases at J, with 14 bases between the two ends. The germline V gene has CDR1 MGHDK and CDR2 SYGVNS. The CDR3 DNA reads as TGTGCCACCCTGGAGGGGGGGAACTATGGCTACACCTTC. This translates into CATLEGGNYGYTF.

In this sample, this clone turned up once. The chain joins TRBV28 to TRBJ1-6, with D possibly being TRBD1 (6 bases). This CDR3 contains 16 residues. Per germline, CDR1 MDHEN and CDR2 SYDVKM. V was cut by 6 bases and J by 5 bases, with 17 bases left in between. The CDR3 bases are TGTGCCAGCAGCCCCTCAGGGGAGGGTAATAATTCACCCCTCCACTTT. It translates to CASSPSGEGNNSPLHF.

Here the CDR3 reads CASSLGAGGYGYTF. The CDR3 region has the DNA TGTGCCAGCAGTTTGGGGGCAGGGGGCTATGGCTACACCTTC. This sequence joins TRBV28 and TRBJ1-2; 7 positions match TRBD1. Germline loops: CDR1 MDHEN, CDR2 SYDVKM. The CDR3 has 14 residues. V shed 3 bases, J shed 4 bases, and the junction held 5 bases outside the gene matches.

The genes are TRBV27 and TRBJ2-2; 8 bases align to TRBD1. Trimming at V came to 4 bases and at J to 0 bases, leaving 4 bases not matched to a gene. The CDR3 totals 16 residues. The germline CDR1 and CDR2 sequences are MNHEY and SMNVEV (reference sequence). Here the CDR3 DNA reads TGTGCCAGCAGTTGGCAACAGGGGGCGAACACCGGGGAGCTGTTTTTT. Translation gives CASSWQQGANTGELFF.

CDR3 sequence reads: CASSYAVNYGYTF. CDR3 DNA sequence: TGTGCCAGCAGTTACGCGGTAAACTATGGCTACACCTTC. V usage is TRBV6-5 and J usage is TRBJ1-2, with D unclear. The CDR3 length is 13 residues. Trimming stripped 2 bases from V and 2 bases from J, with 6 bases between. Germline V gene sequence: CDR1 MNHEY, CDR2 SVGAGI.

As regards this clone: Other DNA variants within this sample encode the same CDR3. V and J are TRBV27 and TRBJ2-7; possible D gene TRBD2, 6 bases. V lost 5 bases to trimming and J lost 2 bases, with 13 bases between them. The CDR3 spans 14 residues. Germline V CDR1 and CDR2: MNHEY, SMNVEV (reference sequence). CDR3 DNA: TGTGCCAGCAGTCTTATCGGGGGAACCTACGAGCAGTACTTC. Residues: CASSLIGGTYEQYF.

The V call is TRBV7-9, the J call TRBJ2-1; weak D call: TRBD2 (6 bases). Germline lookup yields CDR1 SEHNR and CDR2 FQNEAQ (reference sequence). This CDR3 is 14 amino acids long. V gave up 7 bases and J gave up 2 bases, with 12 bases separating them. The chain's CDR3 is CASTGTLTYNEQFF. In nucleotides, the CDR3 is TGTGCCAGCACCGGGACTCTTACCTACAATGAGCAGTTCTTC. The full variable domain, rest sourced from reference TRBV7-9 and TRBJ2-1, is DTGVSQNPRHKITKRGQNVTFRCDPISEHNRLYWYRQTLGQGPEFLTYFQNEAQLEKSRLLSDRFSAERPKGSFSTLEIQRTEQGDSAMYLCASTGTLTYNEQFFGPGTRLTVL.

The V gene is TRBV28, the J gene TRBJ2-7; D is unclear. The germline V gene has CDR1 MDHEN and CDR2 SYDVKM. CDR3 length equals 13 residues. V lost 3 bases and J 2 bases, leaving 8 bases between the germline ends. This chain's CDR3 is CASSFPLAYEQYF. Here the CDR3 DNA reads TGTGCCAGCAGTTTTCCGTTGGCCTACGAGCAGTACTTC.

The chain couples TRBV6-1 to TRBJ1-1; D ambiguous. Trimming took 2 bases from V and 4 from J, leaving 11 bases between them. There are 14 residues in the CDR3. Germline V CDR1 and CDR2: MNHNS, SASEGT. CDR3 sequence reads: CASSESEIGTEAFF. CDR3 nucleotide sequence: TGTGCCAGCAGTGAAAGTGAAATTGGCACTGAAGCTTTCTTT.

This clone appeared a few times. The chain carries TRBV14 and TRBJ2-1; no clear D gene. Trimming cost V 0 bases and J 6 bases, with 0 bases left between them. The CDR3 has 11 amino acids. CDR1 SGHDN and CDR2 FVKESK come from the germline V gene. CDR3 nucleotides: TGTGCCAGCAGCCAAGACAATGAGCAGTTCTTC. It encodes CASSQDNEQFF.

The table lists this clone with a count of one. Additional DNA sequences in this sample encode the identical CDR3. V usage is TRBV9 and J usage is TRBJ2-2; 11 nucleotides line up with TRBD2. The CDR3 totals 16 residues. CDR1 and CDR2 (germline): SGDLS, YYNGEE. The J segment lost 3 bases and the V segment lost 3 bases, leaving 4 bases of the junction unmatched. CDR3 sequence: CASSEGLAEYTGELFF. In DNA, the CDR3 is TGTGCCAGCAGCGAGGGACTAGCGGAATACACCGGGGAGCTGTTTTTT.

This sequence joins TRBV4-1 and TRBJ1-1; no firm D call. Trimming removed 4 bases at V and 2 bases at J, with 17 bases between. From germline, CDR1 is MGHRA and CDR2 YSYEKL. The CDR3 is made up of 16 amino acids. This CDR3 is CASSPSQSGRNTEAFF. CDR3 in DNA: TGCGCCAGCAGCCCCAGTCAATCTGGGAGAAACACTGAAGCTTTCTTT.

This chain connects TRBV6-5 to TRBJ2-1; D remains unclear. This CDR3 is 14 amino acids long. V was clipped by 6 bases and J by 6 bases, with 15 bases between them. Germline CDR1 and CDR2: MNHEY and SVGAGI. CDR3 sequence: CASSIDQVTNEQFF. The DNA of the CDR3 is TGTGCCAGCAGCATAGACCAGGTTACCAATGAGCAGTTCTTC.

The chain combines TRBV6-5 with TRBJ2-1, with 8 bases identical to TRBD1. V was pared by 5 bases and J by 4 bases, with 1 base of the junction left unmatched. CDR1 and CDR2 (germline): MNHEY, SVGAGI. This CDR3 spans 13 amino acids. The CDR3: CASSRTGYNEQFF. The CDR3 DNA is TGTGCCAGCAGTCGGACAGGGTACAATGAGCAGTTCTTC.

This chain connects TRBV7-2 to TRBJ2-3, with TRBD2 matching 7 bases. The CDR3 contains 18 residues. V shed 1 base and J 6 bases; nucleotides not matched to a gene: 16. In germline, CDR1 is SGHTA, CDR2 FQGNSA. The CDR3, as DNA: TGTGCCAGCAGCTTAGGACACCCCCGGGACTACCGGGGGGATACGCAGTATTTT. The encoded protein is CASSLGHPRDYRGDTQYF.

The CDR3 DNA follows: TGCGCCAGCAGCCAGGTGGTGCAGTACGCGAACACCGGGGAGCTGTTTTTT. This gives the protein CASSQVVQYANTGELFF. The V call is TRBV4-1, the J call TRBJ2-2; no clear D gene. The V gene's germline CDR1 is MGHRA and CDR2 YSYEKL. Trimming pared 3 bases from V and 0 bases from J, leaving 14 bases between. This CDR3 contains 17 residues.

The chain carries TRBV4-1 and TRBJ2-5; D unresolved. V dropped 1 base and J dropped 7 bases, with 7 bases sitting between them. The CDR3 spans 12 residues. Germline values: CDR1 MGHRA, CDR2 YSYEKL. The CDR3 DNA is TGCGCCAGCAGCCAAGCCGGATGGACCCAGTACTTC. Its translation is CASSQAGWTQYF.

This clone was observed a single time. The CDR3 nucleotides are TGTGCCAGCAGCTTCCGCGGAGTGGACGAGCAGTACTTC. Protein: CASSFRGVDEQYF. The rearrangement links TRBV5-4 to TRBJ2-7, with D hard to call. CDR1 SGHNT and CDR2 YYREEE come from the germline V gene (reference sequence). Trimming cost V 2 bases and J 5 bases, with 11 bases left between them. The CDR3 length is 13 residues. Together with reference TRBV5-4 and TRBJ2-7, the CDR3 gives the full variable domain: ETGVTQSPTHLIKTRGQQVTLRCSSQSGHNTVSWYQQALGQGPQFIFQYYREEENGRGNFPPRFSGLQFPNYSSELNVNALELDDSALYLCASSFRGVDEQYFGPGTRLTVT.

The rearrangement links TRBV9 to TRBJ2-3; TRBD2 is a possible D gene (6 bases). V was clipped by 4 bases and J by 8 bases, with 20 bases between them. Germline CDR1 SGDLS, CDR2 YYNGEE. The CDR3 consists of 15 residues. This CDR3 is CASSPRDRGLGTQYF. The CDR3 region has the DNA TGTGCCAGCAGCCCGCGGGACCGGGGACTTGGTACGCAGTATTTT.

The chain couples TRBV9 to TRBJ2-1; D not certain. The CDR3 extends over 11 amino acids. Trimming shortened V by 4 bases and J by 8 bases, and 7 bases separated the two germline ends. Germline loops: CDR1 SGDLS, CDR2 YYNGEE. The CDR3 sequence: CASSPQDEQFF. The CDR3 DNA follows: TGTGCCAGCAGCCCACAAGATGAGCAGTTCTTC. The whole variable domain, filled in from reference TRBV9 and TRBJ2-1, reads DSGVTQTPKHLITATGQRVTLRCSPRSGDLSVYWYQQSLDQGLQFLIQYYNGEERAKGNILERFSAQQFPDLHSELNLSSLELGDSALYFCASSPQDEQFFGPGTRLTVL.

The chain employs TRBV5-6 and TRBJ2-1; 7 bases fit TRBD1. The CDR3 spans 16 residues. Losses at the gene ends were 0 bases for V and 8 bases for J; bases not matched to a gene: 11. CDR1 is SGHDT, CDR2 YYEEEE, per germline. The CDR3 spells CASSLEGGALGDEQFF. CDR3 in DNA: TGTGCCAGCAGCTTGGAAGGGGGCGCCTTAGGGGATGAGCAGTTCTTC. The full variable domain, completed using reference TRBV5-6 and TRBJ2-1, is DAGVTQSPTHLIKTRGQQVTLRCSPKSGHDTVSWYQQALGQGPQFIFQYYEEEERQRGNFPDRFSGHQFPNYSSELNVNALLLGDSALYLCASSLEGGALGDEQFFGPGTRLTVL.

As to this clone: Other DNA sequences in this sample translate to the same CDR3. The V call is TRBV27, the J call TRBJ2-7; 10 bases align to TRBD1. Germline loops: CDR1 MNHEY, CDR2 SMNVEV (reference sequence). The CDR3 sequence is 15 residues long. V trimming: 0 bases; J trimming: 3 bases; junction bases outside the gene matches: 2. The CDR3 nucleotides read TGTGCCAGCAGTTTATCGGGGACAGGGGACTACGAGCAGTACTTC. As protein: CASSLSGTGDYEQYF.

J is TRBJ2-7 and V is TRBV7-9, with a possible D match to TRBD1 (6 bases). The CDR3 has 16 amino acids. V was cut by 5 bases and J by 1 base, with 18 bases left in between. Germline values: CDR1 SEHNR, CDR2 FQNEAQ (reference sequence). The CDR3 sequence is CASSHRAEDWSYEQYF. The DNA of the CDR3 is TGTGCCAGCAGCCACAGGGCCGAGGACTGGTCCTACGAGCAGTACTTC.

The table lists this clone with a count of one. The chain links TRBV9 to TRBJ1-1; D uncertain. The CDR3 extends over 15 amino acids. V was cut by 4 bases and J by 1 base, with 14 bases left in between. Germline V gene lookup returns CDR1 SGDLS and CDR2 YYNGEE. As DNA, the CDR3 is TGTGCCAGCAGCCGTATAGGGCGGACGAACACTGAAGCTTTCTTT. Its translation: CASSRIGRTNTEAFF.

V usage is TRBV5-8 and J usage is TRBJ2-7, with D unclear. CDR3 length equals 13 residues. Trimming pared 1 base from V and 3 bases from J, leaving 8 bases between. The germline gives CDR1 SGHTS, CDR2 YDEGEE. In nucleotides, the CDR3 is TGTGCCAGCAGCTTGCATGCAGACTACGAGCAGTACTTC. Protein: CASSLHADYEQYF.

The rearrangement joins TRBV30 to TRBJ1-4; TRBD1 aligns across 9 bases. Per the germline V gene, CDR1 is GTSNPN and CDR2 is SVGIG (reference sequence). The CDR3 consists of 14 residues. J gave up 8 bases and V 0 bases, and 4 bases lay outside the gene matches. CDR3 sequence (DNA): TGTGCCTGGAGTGTGGGGACAGGGCGAGAAAAACTGTTTTTT. Translated: CAWSVGTGREKLFF.